The 26 T cell receptor beta chains below all came from one sample that was sequenced in a study of blood T cell repertoires in COVID-19 (dated by TCRdb to between 2020 and 2021). The library came from the immunoSEQ multiplex PCR assay. Entries here come from immuneACCESS through TCRdb and include only in-frame sequences with V and J called. Some clones fail to appear in such tables; in the studies checked, an unresolved V gene covers under half of the shortfall, and the cause of the remainder is unknown. The sample table records over 100,000 clones; almost 70% of these occur just once. Of the sample, 1.9% falls within the top ten clones. The sample was peripheral blood. The receptors come from a woman in her seventies with acute or convalescent COVID-19.

This clone was seen only once. V is TRBV5-4 and J is TRBJ1-2; 7 bases line up with TRBD1. Germline assignment: CDR1 SGHNT and CDR2 YYREEE (reference sequence). The ends lost 4 bases at V and 0 bases at J; junction bases unmatched: 6. This CDR3 region has 15 residues. The CDR3 DNA follows: TGTGCCAGCAGCAATCAACAGGGGACTAACTATGGCTACACCTTC. Its translation is CASSNQQGTNYGYTF.

The chain recombines TRBV5-1 with TRBJ2-1, with TRBD2 matching over 8 bases. V lost 4 bases to trimming and J lost 9 bases; unmatched junction nucleotides: 9. The CDR3 runs 14 residues. From germline, CDR1 is SGHRS and CDR2 YFSETQ. The CDR3 loop reads CASSPGGGSGEQFF. DNA of the CDR3: TGCGCCAGCAGCCCGGGGGGGGGCAGCGGTGAGCAGTTCTTC.

The chain carries TRBV19 and TRBJ2-7, with a possible D match to TRBD1 (5 bases). Trimming removed 5 bases from V and 0 bases from J, with 11 bases in between. The CDR3 sequence is 14 residues long. Germline CDR1 is LNHDA and CDR2 is SQIVND (reference sequence). The CDR3 DNA sequence: TGTGCCAGTAGTTGGGGCAGCGTCTCCTACGAGCAGTACTTC. Translation: CASSWGSVSYEQYF. The variable domain in full, with the rest retrieved from reference TRBV19 and TRBJ2-7, is DGGITQSPKYLFRKEGQNVTLSCEQNLNHDAMYWYRQDPGQGLRLIYYSQIVNDFQKGDIAEGYSVSREKKESFPLTVTSAQKNPTAFYLCASSWGSVSYEQYFGPGTRLTVT.

The chain employs TRBV5-1 and TRBJ2-3; D is possibly TRBD1 (6 bases). V was clipped by 3 bases and J by 0 bases, with 8 bases between them. There are 14 residues in the CDR3. From germline, CDR1 is SGHRS and CDR2 YFSETQ. The CDR3 protein is CASSYGQSTDTQYF. CDR3 in DNA: TGCGCCAGCAGCTACGGACAGAGCACAGATACGCAGTATTTT.

The rearrangement links TRBV29-1 to TRBJ1-1, with D perhaps TRBD1 (5 bases). CDR1 SQVTM and CDR2 ANQGSEA come from the germline V gene. CDR3 length: 14 residues. Trimming removed 2 bases from V and 4 bases from J, with 14 bases in between. In DNA, the CDR3 is TGCAGCGTTGAAAGGGGCGGGGGAGTCACTGAAGCTTTCTTT. Its protein is CSVERGGGVTEAFF. The variable domain in full, completed from reference TRBV29-1 and TRBJ1-1, reads SAVISQKPSRDICQRGTSLTIQCQVDSQVTMMFWYRQQPGQSLTLIATANQGSEATYESGFVIDKFPISRPNLTFSTLTVSNMSPEDSSIYLCSVERGGGVTEAFFGQGTRLTVV.

The chain uses TRBV6-5 and TRBJ2-7; possible D gene TRBD2, 5 bases. CDR3 length: 15 amino acids. V lost 7 bases to trimming and J lost 3 bases, with 19 bases between them. CDR1 MNHEY and CDR2 SVGAGI come from the germline V gene. In DNA form, the CDR3 reads TGTGCCAGCACTAATGAGGGCAGGCTAGGCTACGAGCAGTACTTC. It yields the protein CASTNEGRLGYEQYF.

CDR3 in amino acids: CASSPLGQTLETQYF. In nucleotides, the CDR3 is TGTGCCAGCTCACCACTTGGACAGACACTGGAGACCCAGTACTTC. The chain employs TRBV18 and TRBJ2-5; D perhaps matches TRBD1 (6 bases). Germline CDR1 and CDR2: KGHSH and LQKENI. The V and J ends lost 1 base and 5 bases respectively, with 14 bases between them. This CDR3 has 15 amino acids.

The V gene is TRBV6-2 or TRBV6-3, the J gene TRBJ2-7; D remains ambiguous. Germline V gene data show CDR1 as MNHEY and CDR2 as SVGEGT. The V end lost 4 bases, the J end lost 0 bases, and 10 bases lay between the germline ends. The CDR3 is 14 residues long. CDR3 bases: TGTGCCAGCAGTTTAACGGTTAGCTCCTACGAGCAGTACTTC. As protein: CASSLTVSSYEQYF.

The CDR3 sequence: CASGLVGRLYGYTF. As DNA, the CDR3 is TGTGCTAGTGGTTTGGTGGGCAGGCTCTATGGCTACACCTTC. J is TRBJ1-2 and V is TRBV12-5, with D unclear. With 0 bases removed from V and 4 bases from J, the gap between germline ends came to 9 bases. The CDR3 runs to 14 residues. CDR1 is LGHNT and CDR2 is FRNRAP in the germline V gene.

This clone occurred a few times. At one boundary the junction diverges from the germline segment, which might be a read error. CDR3 sequence reads: CASSSSGGLSHEQYF. The CDR3 region has the DNA TGTGCCAGCAGCAGCTCGGGGGGCCTCTCCCACGAGCAGTACTTC. The gene calls are TRBV3-1 (or the pseudogene TRBV3-2) and TRBJ2-7; TRBD2 is a possible D gene (7 bases). This CDR3 is 15 amino acids long. Germline V gene lookup returns CDR1 LGHDT and CDR2 YNNKEL (reference sequence).

The rearrangement links TRBV5-4 to TRBJ1-2; 8 bases align to TRBD1. In germline, CDR1 is SGHNT, CDR2 YYREEE (reference sequence). After removal of 4 bases from V and 2 bases from J, the junction contained 7 bases not matched to a gene. This CDR3 contains 15 residues. CDR3 amino acids: CASSDPDRVNYGYTF. As DNA, the CDR3 is TGTGCCAGCAGCGACCCGGACAGGGTCAACTATGGCTACACCTTC.

There are a few counts of this clone. This rearrangement joins TRBV4-1 to TRBJ2-3; tentatively, D is TRBD2 (6 bases). Germline V gene data show CDR1 as MGHRA and CDR2 as YSYEKL. The CDR3 has 19 amino acids. The V end was cut by 3 bases, the J end by 1 base, with 23 bases between. CDR3 DNA sequence: TGCGCCAGCAGCCACAAGGGATATCGGGGGACCACTGGCACAGATACGCAGTATTTT. Translation: CASSHKGYRGTTGTDTQYF.

This clone showed up just a few times. The chain uses TRBV27 and TRBJ2-7; 10 bases line up with TRBD1. The CDR3 is made up of 19 amino acids. The V and J ends lost 3 bases and 0 bases, in that order; junction bases with no gene match: 14. CDR1 and CDR2 (germline): MNHEY, SMNVEV (reference sequence). CDR3 bases: TGTGCCAGCAGTTTCGACGGTGGACAGGGGGGCTACAACTCCTACGAGCAGTACTTC. This gives the protein CASSFDGGQGGYNSYEQYF.

This clone has more than one count but fewer than ten. The J gene is TRBJ2-1, the V gene TRBV7-9; TRBD2 might be the D (6 bases). Germline CDR1 and CDR2: SEHNR and FQNEAQ (reference sequence). CDR3 length equals 15 residues. V gave up 4 bases and J gave up 4 bases, with 14 bases separating them. CDR3 sequence (DNA): TGTGCCAGCAGCTCGACTAGTGGAACGTACAATGAGCAGTTCTTC. Translating it yields CASSSTSGTYNEQFF.

CDR3 DNA: TGCAGTGCTAGTGTGGGGAGCTCCTACAATGAGCAGTTCTTC. This codes for CSASVGSSYNEQFF. The J gene is TRBJ2-1, the V gene TRBV20-1, with a tentative D call TRBD2 (5 bases). With 3 bases removed from V and 0 bases from J, the gap between germline ends came to 9 bases. Germline V gene sequence: CDR1 DFQATT, CDR2 SNEGSKA (reference sequence). This CDR3 comprises 14 residues.

V gene TRBV2 combines with J gene TRBJ1-6; a possible D gene is TRBD1 (5 bases). The ends were cut back, 2 bases at V and 9 bases at J, with 11 bases in the middle. The CDR3 length is 14 residues. Germline values: CDR1 SNHLY, CDR2 FYNNEI. CDR3 in DNA: TGTGCCAGCAGTGAACTAGTCAGGGCTTCACCCCTCCACTTT. This encodes CASSELVRASPLHF.

V gene TRBV27 combines with J gene TRBJ1-5; D is unresolved. Trimming took 5 bases from V and 0 from J, leaving 14 bases between them. Per germline, CDR1 MNHEY and CDR2 SMNVEV (reference sequence). This CDR3 has 16 residues. The chain's CDR3 is CASSPRLTYSNQPQHF. As DNA, the CDR3 is TGTGCCAGCAGTCCACGACTGACTTATAGCAATCAGCCCCAGCATTTT.

This clone was seen a handful of times. V gene TRBV20-1 combines with J gene TRBJ1-5, with D perhaps matching TRBD1 (5 bases). The V gene lost 3 bases and the J gene lost 5 bases, with 8 bases spanning the gap. Germline CDR1 and CDR2: DFQATT and SNEGSKA (reference sequence). There are 12 residues in the CDR3. CDR3 in DNA: TGCAGTGCTAGTGAAGGGGATCAGCCCCAGCATTTT. Residues: CSASEGDQPQHF.

The V and J genes are TRBV6-5 and TRBJ1-1; 8 bases line up with TRBD1. Per germline, CDR1 MNHEY and CDR2 SVGAGI. The CDR3 loop spans 13 amino acids. J lost 5 bases, V lost 10 bases, and 9 bases had no gene match. The CDR3 is CATVTGGETEAFF. In nucleotides, the CDR3 is TGTGCCACTGTTACAGGGGGAGAAACTGAAGCTTTCTTT.

The CDR3 coding sequence is TGTGCCAGCAGCTCCGGACAGGGCTCTGGAAACACCATATATTTT. This codes for CASSSGQGSGNTIYF. This chain links TRBV7-9 with TRBJ1-3; 8 bases line up with TRBD1. Unmatched junction bases numbered 2, after V lost 4 bases and J lost 0 bases. CDR1 is SEHNR, CDR2 FQNEAQ, per germline (reference sequence). The CDR3 length is 15 residues.

The V gene is TRBV30, the J gene TRBJ2-1; D perhaps matches TRBD2 (6 bases). Trimming removed 3 bases at V and 5 bases at J, with 11 bases between. The CDR3 is 13 residues long. CDR1 GTSNPN and CDR2 SVGIG come from the germline V gene (reference sequence). The CDR3 DNA is TGTGCCTGGAGACGACTAGGGAACAATGAGCAGTTCTTC. Translating it yields CAWRRLGNNEQFF.

The chain combines TRBV3-1 (or the pseudogene TRBV3-2) with TRBJ2-2, with a possible D match to TRBD2 (6 bases). With 4 bases removed from V and 6 bases from J, the gap between germline ends came to 18 bases. The CDR3 covers 16 residues. Per the germline V gene, CDR1 is LGHDT and CDR2 is YNNKEL (reference sequence). The CDR3 sequence is CASSRSGTWDSGELFF. DNA of the CDR3: TGTGCCAGCAGCCGATCGGGCACCTGGGACTCCGGGGAGCTGTTTTTT.

In this sample, this clone turned up many times. The chain has TRBV10-1 and TRBJ2-3; the match to TRBD1 covers 9 bases. The CDR3 is 13 amino acids. V was pared by 3 bases and J by 14 bases, with 9 bases of the junction left unmatched. Germline V CDR1 and CDR2: WNHNN, SYGVQD (reference sequence). This chain's CDR3 is CASSETVGQGLYF. For the CDR3, the DNA is TGCGCCAGCAGTGAAACCGTTGGACAGGGGTTGTATTTT.

The chain recombines TRBV30 with TRBJ1-2; D possibly corresponds to TRBD1 (5 bases). The germline gives CDR1 GTSNPN, CDR2 SVGIG (reference sequence). The CDR3 loop spans 14 amino acids. V was pared by 0 bases and J by 7 bases, with 15 bases between. CDR3 protein: CAWSVRRGWRGYTF. Written as DNA, the CDR3 is TGTGCCTGGAGTGTAAGAAGGGGTTGGCGTGGCTACACCTTC.

The gene calls are TRBV28 and TRBJ1-1; TRBD1 might be the D (6 bases). The CDR3 runs to 12 residues. V lost 1 base and J 8 bases, leaving 8 bases between the germline ends. Germline loops: CDR1 MDHEN, CDR2 SYDVKM. CDR3 residues: CASSLFGQEAFF. For the CDR3, the DNA is TGTGCCAGCAGTTTATTTGGACAGGAAGCTTTCTTT.

This chain uses TRBV29-1 with TRBJ2-1; D is ambiguous. Trimming removed 1 base from V and 5 bases from J, with 21 bases in between. This CDR3 is built from 17 residues. The germline CDR1 and CDR2 sequences are SQVTM and ANQGSEA. DNA of the CDR3: TGCAGCGTTGAAGTGGGCCCACCCCTTGGCTTAGACAATGAGCAGTTCTTC. Translating it yields CSVEVGPPLGLDNEQFF.